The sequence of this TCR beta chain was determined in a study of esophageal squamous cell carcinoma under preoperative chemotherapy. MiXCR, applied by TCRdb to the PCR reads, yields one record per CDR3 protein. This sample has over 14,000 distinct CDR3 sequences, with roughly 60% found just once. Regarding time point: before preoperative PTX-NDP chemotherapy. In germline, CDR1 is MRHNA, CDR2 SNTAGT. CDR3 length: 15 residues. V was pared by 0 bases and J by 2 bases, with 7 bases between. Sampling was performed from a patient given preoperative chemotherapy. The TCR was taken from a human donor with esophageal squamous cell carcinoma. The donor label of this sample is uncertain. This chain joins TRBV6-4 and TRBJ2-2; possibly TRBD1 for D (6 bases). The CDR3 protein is CASSDSGQNTGELFF. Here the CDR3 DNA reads TGTGCCAGCAGTGACTCGGGACAAAACACCGGGGAGCTGTTTTTT.